The entry below gives a single TCR beta chain sequence along with its context. This sample is part of a study of T cells expressing NK-cell markers. Looked up from germline, CDR1 is LNHNV and CDR2 is YYDKDF (reference sequence). The CDR3 has 14 amino acids. It was by 5'RACE template switching with UMIs that TCR beta cDNA was made. TCRdb reanalyzed the 5' RACE reads, giving one entry per CDR3 protein sequence and no DNA. The sample features under 500,000 distinct CDR3 sequences, with approximately 6.8% in its top ten. Source material: blood T cells: a sorted CD56 or NKG2C T cell subset, CD4+ or CD8+ T cells, or bulk PBMC T cells (not recorded which). This rearrangement joins TRBV15 to TRBJ2-1. The TCR comes from a woman between 18 and 75 years old in good health. CDR3 loop: CATSPQGPYNEQFF.